The text below deals with one TCR beta chain. This entry is derived from a study of blood T cell repertoires in COVID-19. Overall study context: PBMCs, B-cell-depleted T cells, or T cells were the source of the cDNA or gDNA that made up the material.

In the original processing: Researchers report that nucleated cell counts were estimated from reference gene primer amplification. Produced via immunoSEQ multiplex PCR; TCRdb's table is partial and in-frame only. Clone size and V and J calls were adopted from that table, with D and trimming inferred from the DNA. This table holds about 240,000 clones, roughly 87% found once. This CDR3 is 14 amino acids long. Germline CDR1 and CDR2: MNHEY and SVGAGI. V shed 4 bases and J 10 bases; nucleotides not matched to a gene: 8. The rearrangement links TRBV6-5 to TRBJ2-2, with TRBD1 identical over 8 bases. The sequence was obtained from a man aged 55 to 70 who had recovered from COVID-19. The specimen was peripheral blood. CDR3 in DNA: TGTGCCAGCAGTTTCGGGCAGGGGGCGTCGGAGCTGTTTTTT. Its translation: CASSFGQGASELFF.